The clone carrying this T cell receptor beta chain was seen a few times. What it binds is not known. The CDR3 loop spans 11 amino acids. The germline CDR1 and CDR2 sequences are SQVTM and ANQGSEA. V trimming: 7 bases; J trimming: 5 bases; junction bases outside the gene matches: 4. This entry comes from a study of T cell repertoires in cytomegalovirus infection. Study at large: Both CMV infection and a matching HLA type were indicated by public TCR beta signatures. Regarding the study as a whole: The response measured ex vivo was dominated by TCR beta clonotypes (HLA-C-restricted and CMV-specific). Using cumulative public TCR beta family frequency, the authors identified those who carried CMV together with the relevant HLA.

MiXCR was run by TCRdb on the reads, yielding one entry per CDR3 protein. The data show about 260,000 distinct CDR3 sequences, around 13% seen once. Sequencing input: PBMCs. The receptor comes from a human donor in good health (CMV status not recorded). Some clones in this sample may be carry-over from other donors' samples. The chain is built from TRBV29-1 and TRBJ2-7; 8 bases are shared with TRBD1. The DNA of the CDR3 is TGCAGCGGATCGACAGGGGACGAGCAGTACTTC. Translated: CSGSTGDEQYF.